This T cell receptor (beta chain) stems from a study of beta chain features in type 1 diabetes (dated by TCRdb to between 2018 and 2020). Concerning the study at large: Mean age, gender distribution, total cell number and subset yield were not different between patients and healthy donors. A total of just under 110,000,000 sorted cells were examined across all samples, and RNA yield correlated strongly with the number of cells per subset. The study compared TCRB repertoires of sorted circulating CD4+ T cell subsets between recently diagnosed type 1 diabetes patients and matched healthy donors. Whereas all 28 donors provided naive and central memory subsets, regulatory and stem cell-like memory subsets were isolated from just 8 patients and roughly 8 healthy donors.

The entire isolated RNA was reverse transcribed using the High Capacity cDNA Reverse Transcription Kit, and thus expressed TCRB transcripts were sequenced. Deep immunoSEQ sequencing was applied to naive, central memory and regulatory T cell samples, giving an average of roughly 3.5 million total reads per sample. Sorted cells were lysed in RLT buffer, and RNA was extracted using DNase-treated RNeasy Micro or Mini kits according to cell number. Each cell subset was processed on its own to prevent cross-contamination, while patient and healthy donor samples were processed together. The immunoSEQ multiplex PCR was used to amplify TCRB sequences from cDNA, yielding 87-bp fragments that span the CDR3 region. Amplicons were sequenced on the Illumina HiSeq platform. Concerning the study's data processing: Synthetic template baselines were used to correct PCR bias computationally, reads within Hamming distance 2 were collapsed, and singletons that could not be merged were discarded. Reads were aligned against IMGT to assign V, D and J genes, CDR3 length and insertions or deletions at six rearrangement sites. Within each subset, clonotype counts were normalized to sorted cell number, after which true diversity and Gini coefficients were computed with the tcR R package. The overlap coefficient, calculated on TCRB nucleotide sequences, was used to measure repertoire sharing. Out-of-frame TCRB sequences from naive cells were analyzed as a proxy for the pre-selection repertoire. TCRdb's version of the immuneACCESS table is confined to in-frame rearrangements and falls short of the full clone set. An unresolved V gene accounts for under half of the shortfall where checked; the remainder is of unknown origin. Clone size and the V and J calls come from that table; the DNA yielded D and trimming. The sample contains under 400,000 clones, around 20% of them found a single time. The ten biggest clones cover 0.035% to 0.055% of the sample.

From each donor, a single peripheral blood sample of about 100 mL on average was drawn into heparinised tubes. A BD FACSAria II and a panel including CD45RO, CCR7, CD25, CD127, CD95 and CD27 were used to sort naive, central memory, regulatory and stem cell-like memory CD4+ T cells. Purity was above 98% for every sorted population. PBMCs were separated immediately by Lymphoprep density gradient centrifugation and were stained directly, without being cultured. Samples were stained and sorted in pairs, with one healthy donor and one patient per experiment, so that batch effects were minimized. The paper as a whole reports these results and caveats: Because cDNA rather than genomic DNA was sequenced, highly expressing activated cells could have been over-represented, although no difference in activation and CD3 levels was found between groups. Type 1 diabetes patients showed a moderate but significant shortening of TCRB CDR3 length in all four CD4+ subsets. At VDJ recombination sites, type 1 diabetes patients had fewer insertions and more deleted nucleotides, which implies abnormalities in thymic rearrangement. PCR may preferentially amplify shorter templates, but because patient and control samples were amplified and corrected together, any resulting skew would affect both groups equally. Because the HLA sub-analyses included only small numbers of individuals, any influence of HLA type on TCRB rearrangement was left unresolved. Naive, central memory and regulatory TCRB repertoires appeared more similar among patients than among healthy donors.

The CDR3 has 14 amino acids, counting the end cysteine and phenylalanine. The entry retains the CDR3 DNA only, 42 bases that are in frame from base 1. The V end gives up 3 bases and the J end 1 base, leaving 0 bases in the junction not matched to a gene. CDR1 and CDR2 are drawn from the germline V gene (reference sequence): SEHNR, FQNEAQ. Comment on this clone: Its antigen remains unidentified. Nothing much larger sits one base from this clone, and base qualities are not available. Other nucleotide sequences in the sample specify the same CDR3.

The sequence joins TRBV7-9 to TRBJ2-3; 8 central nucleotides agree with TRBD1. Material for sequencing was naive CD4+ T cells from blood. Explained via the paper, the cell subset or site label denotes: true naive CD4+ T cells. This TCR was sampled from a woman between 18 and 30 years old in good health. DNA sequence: TGTGCCAGCAGCTTGACAGGGGGCACAGATACGCAGTATTTT. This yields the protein CASSLTGGTDTQYF. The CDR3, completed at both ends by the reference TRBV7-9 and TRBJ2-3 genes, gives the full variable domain DTGVSQNPRHKITKRGQNVTFRCDPISEHNRLYWYRQTLGQGPEFLTYFQNEAQLEKSRLLSDRFSAERPKGSFSTLEIQRTEQGDSAMYLCASSLTGGTDTQYFGPGTRLTVL.